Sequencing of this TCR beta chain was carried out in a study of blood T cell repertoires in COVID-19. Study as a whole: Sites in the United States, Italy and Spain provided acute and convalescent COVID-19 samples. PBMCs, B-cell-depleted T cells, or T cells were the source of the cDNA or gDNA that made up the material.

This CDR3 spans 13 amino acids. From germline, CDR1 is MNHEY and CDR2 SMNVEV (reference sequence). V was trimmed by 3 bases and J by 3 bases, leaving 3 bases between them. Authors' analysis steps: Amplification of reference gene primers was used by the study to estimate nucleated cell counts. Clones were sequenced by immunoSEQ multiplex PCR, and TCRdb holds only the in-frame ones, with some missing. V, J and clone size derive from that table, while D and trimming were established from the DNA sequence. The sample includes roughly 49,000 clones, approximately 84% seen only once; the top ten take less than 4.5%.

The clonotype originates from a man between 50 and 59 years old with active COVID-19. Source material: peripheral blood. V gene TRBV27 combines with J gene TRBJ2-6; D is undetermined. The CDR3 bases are TGTGCCAGCAGTTTTAGTGGGGCCAACGTCCTGACTTTC. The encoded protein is CASSFSGANVLTF.